A selection of T cell receptor beta chains follows, all from one sample in a study of molecular identifiers for immune sequencing clone quantification. TCRdb called the PCR reads again in MiXCR, with one record for every CDR3 protein. Of approximately 500,000 distinct CDR3 sequences in the sample, about 26% were seen once. Source material: naive CD8+ T cells from blood, with Jurkat cell RNA spiked in. These receptors were collected from a human donor in good health. Some libraries in this study had Jurkat cell RNA spiked in. Each CDR3 is given with its conserved first and last residue. A D gene is named only where the DNA matches it firmly. The size field is filled for only some rows; it gives once, few, many or a size class.

cdr3_aa,cdr3_nt,d_call,v_call,clone_size,j_call
CASSEGRGAGTDTQYF,TGTGCCAGCAGTGAAGGGCGGGGGGCCGGCACAGATACGCAGTATTTT,TRBD2,TRBV2,few,TRBJ2-3
CASSEPRPRQYF,TGTGCCAGCAGCGAACCAAGACCGCGCCAGTACTTC,-,TRBV13,-,TRBJ2-4
CSARGPSSYNEQFF,TGCAGTGCTAGAGGCCCGAGCTCCTACAATGAGCAGTTCTTC,-,TRBV20-1,few,TRBJ2-1
CASRSRETNEQYF,TGTGCCAGCAGAAGTCGGGAGACCAACGAGCAGTACTTC,-,TRBV27,-,TRBJ2-7
CAWSFGPTDTQYF,TGTGCCTGGAGTTTTGGACCCACAGATACGCAGTATTTT,-,TRBV30,-,TRBJ2-3
CASSQARDSYYEQYF,TGCGCCAGCAGCCAAGCCCGGGACAGTTACTACGAGCAGTACTTC,TRBD1,TRBV4-3,-,TRBJ2-7
CAWRPTGTYEQYF,TGTGCCTGGAGGCCCACAGGAACCTACGAGCAGTACTTC,-,TRBV30,-,TRBJ2-7
CAGSTKDPLETQYF,TGTGCCGGCAGTACCAAGGATCCACTGGAGACCCAGTACTTC,-,TRBV28,-,TRBJ2-5
CASSLAGEGWEQYF,TGTGCCAGCAGCCTAGCGGGAGAGGGCTGGGAGCAGTACTTC,TRBD2,TRBV27,few,TRBJ2-7
CATSSGYSSTDTQYF,TGTGCCACCAGCAGCGGCTATTCTAGCACAGATACGCAGTATTTT,-,TRBV15,many,TRBJ2-3
CASSEGDSLTGELFF,TGTGCCAGCAGTGAGGGGGACAGCCTCACCGGGGAGCTGTTTTTT,TRBD1,TRBV6-1,few,TRBJ2-2
CASSQDKRVRNTEAFF,TGTGCCAGCAGCCAAGATAAGCGGGTAAGGAACACTGAAGCTTTCTTT,-,TRBV3-1,many,TRBJ1-1
CASSVSGGGQETQYF,TGTGCCAGCAGCGTTTCTGGCGGGGGCCAAGAGACCCAGTACTTC,TRBD2,TRBV9,few,TRBJ2-5
CASSFDRGHGTDTQYF,TGTGCCAGCAGTTTCGACAGGGGACATGGCACAGATACGCAGTATTTT,TRBD1,TRBV12-3/TRBV12-4,few,TRBJ2-3
CASSSTPPEIYRNYGYTF,TGTGCCAGCAGTTCCACTCCCCCAGAGATATACCGTAACTATGGCTACACCTTC,-,TRBV6-5,few,TRBJ1-2
CASSVRVVAETYEQYF,TGTGCCAGCAGCGTCCGGGTCGTAGCGGAGACCTACGAGCAGTACTTC,-,TRBV9,-,TRBJ2-7
CASGPPGQPYEQYF,TGTGCCAGCGGGCCTCCGGGACAGCCCTACGAGCAGTACTTC,TRBD1,TRBV28,-,TRBJ2-7
CASSVAGVSADTQYF,TGTGCCAGCAGCGTAGCAGGGGTCAGCGCAGATACGCAGTATTTT,-,TRBV9,-,TRBJ2-3
CASSNGTLSGNTIYF,TGTGCCAGCAGTAACGGGACACTCTCTGGAAACACCATATATTTT,-,TRBV12-3/TRBV12-4,-,TRBJ1-3
CASSKTGDYGYTF,TGCGCCAGCAGTAAAACGGGGGACTATGGCTACACCTTC,-,TRBV10-2,few,TRBJ1-2
CASRGTGADAGELFF,TGTGCCAGCAGGGGTACAGGGGCCGACGCCGGGGAGCTGTTTTTT,TRBD1,TRBV5-6,few,TRBJ2-2
CASNSAGLAGVVDTQYF,TGTGCCAGCAACTCTGCGGGACTAGCGGGAGTTGTAGATACGCAGTATTTT,TRBD2,TRBV2,-,TRBJ2-3
CASNGQLNTEAFF,TGTGCCAGCAATGGACAGTTGAACACTGAAGCTTTCTTT,-,TRBV6-6,many,TRBJ1-1
CASSFNHEQYF,TGCGCCAGCAGCTTTAACCACGAGCAGTACTTC,-,TRBV5-1,many,TRBJ2-7
CASSPPGGISSYEQYF,TGTGCCAGCAGCCCCCCGGGGGGGATTAGTTCTTACGAGCAGTACTTC,TRBD2,TRBV7-9,once,TRBJ2-7
CASSRGQGSNQPQHF,TGTGCCAGCAGTCGCGGACAGGGGAGCAATCAGCCCCAGCATTTT,TRBD1,TRBV28,few,TRBJ1-5
CASSLVIAGRGTDTQYF,TGTGCCAGCAGCTTAGTAATAGCGGGTCGGGGCACAGATACGCAGTATTTT,TRBD2,TRBV13,-,TRBJ2-3
CASSQGPEGHYNTEAFF,TGTGCCAGCAGCCAAGGGCCCGAGGGGCATTATAACACTGAAGCTTTCTTT,-,TRBV3-1,-,TRBJ1-1
CAIPNRGPGQRRCEQYF,TGTGCCATACCGAACAGGGGACCGGGACAAAGGCGGTGCGAGCAGTACTTC,TRBD1,TRBV10-3,-,TRBJ2-7
CASSYWEGDEQFF,TGTGCCAGCAGTTACTGGGAGGGAGATGAGCAGTTCTTC,TRBD2,TRBV6-2/TRBV6-3,-,TRBJ2-1
CSARAEPHTGELFF,TGCAGTGCTAGAGCTGAGCCCCACACCGGGGAGCTGTTTTTT,-,TRBV20-1,few,TRBJ2-2
CASSLGTGRYETQYF,TGTGCCAGCAGCTTAGGGACAGGGAGGTACGAGACCCAGTACTTC,-,TRBV13,few,TRBJ2-5
CASSPWDRDPGEQYF,TGTGCCAGTAGTCCCTGGGACCGAGACCCCGGCGAGCAGTACTTC,-,TRBV19,few,TRBJ2-7
CASRSGTQSSYEQYF,TGCGCCAGCAGGTCGGGGACCCAAAGCTCCTACGAGCAGTACTTC,-,TRBV5-1,many,TRBJ2-7
CSASLGDEQYF,TGCAGTGCTAGTTTGGGAGACGAGCAGTACTTC,-,TRBV20-1,once,TRBJ2-7
CASSYSTGGDYEQYF,TGTGCCAGCAGTTACTCGACAGGGGGTGATTACGAGCAGTACTTC,TRBD1,TRBV6-6,many,TRBJ2-7
CASSSLQGVGTEAFF,TGTGCCAGCAGCTCCCTCCAGGGGGTGGGGACTGAAGCTTTCTTT,TRBD1,TRBV7-8,many,TRBJ1-1
CASSLAGPGQGAYEQYF,TGTGCCAGCAGCTTAGCTGGACCGGGACAGGGGGCCTACGAGCAGTACTTC,TRBD1,TRBV7-2,-,TRBJ2-7
CSVEGGDGDEQYF,TGCAGCGTTGAAGGGGGGGACGGGGACGAGCAGTACTTC,-,TRBV29-1,many,TRBJ2-7
CASKAGTEAFF,TGTGCCAGCAAGGCGGGAACTGAAGCTTTCTTT,-,TRBV7-9,many,TRBJ1-1
CASSLDLAGANVLTF,TGCGCCAGCAGCTTGGATCTGGCGGGGGCCAACGTCCTGACTTTC,-,TRBV5-1,few,TRBJ2-6
CASSEAGQGVYTGELFF,TGTGCCAGCAGTGAAGCGGGCCAGGGGGTTTACACCGGGGAGCTGTTTTTT,TRBD1,TRBV2,few,TRBJ2-2
CSVETGGNQPQHF,TGCAGCGTTGAGACAGGCGGGAATCAGCCCCAGCATTTT,-,TRBV29-1,many,TRBJ1-5
CASSTGTGSLTGELFF,TGTGCCAGCTCAACTGGGACAGGGTCTCTTACCGGGGAGCTGTTTTTT,TRBD1,TRBV6-5,-,TRBJ2-2
CASGLASTYQETQYF,TGTGCCAGCGGCTTAGCATCGACCTACCAAGAGACCCAGTACTTC,-,TRBV7-3,-,TRBJ2-5
CASSEGTNTEAFF,TGTGCCAGTAGTGAGGGTACTAACACTGAAGCTTTCTTT,-,TRBV19,-,TRBJ1-1
CATGTGGPYEQYF,TGTGCCACTGGGACAGGGGGCCCCTACGAGCAGTACTTC,TRBD1,TRBV19,few,TRBJ2-7
CASSPPGLLYYEQYF,TGTGCCAGCAGTCCCCCGGGACTACTCTACTACGAGCAGTACTTC,TRBD2,TRBV28,many,TRBJ2-7
CASSQTGFSGNTIYF,TGCGCCAGCAGCCAAACAGGGTTCTCTGGAAACACCATATATTTT,-,TRBV4-1,-,TRBJ1-3
CSVEAGVETEAFF,TGCAGCGTTGAAGCGGGGGTAGAGACTGAAGCTTTCTTT,-,TRBV29-1,many,TRBJ1-1